Shown below are 21 T cell receptor beta chains from a single sample sequenced in a study of T cell repertoires in cytomegalovirus infection. These TCRs are of unknown antigen specificity. TCRdb independently ran MiXCR on the reads; one entry per CDR3 protein. There are around 430,000 distinct CDR3 sequences in the sample; about two fifths occur only once, and 35% to 50% lies in the top ten. This material consisted of cultured PBMCs, taken from culture after CMV antigen stimulation. All receptors come from a human donor in good health (CMV status not recorded). Some clones in this sample may be carry-over from other donors' samples.

This clonotype was detected only a few times. This chain uses TRBV7-4 with TRBJ1-5, with D perhaps TRBD1 (5 bases). V lost 3 bases and J lost 4, with 10 bases in between. Germline V CDR1 and CDR2: SGHVT, SQSDAQ. The CDR3 consists of 14 residues. The CDR3 protein is CASSFGHLNQPQHF. CDR3 DNA: TGTGCCAGCAGCTTTGGACACCTGAATCAGCCCCAGCATTTT.

This clonotype ranks as medium-sized. The rearrangement links TRBV7-6 to TRBJ2-5; 7 nucleotides line up with TRBD1. V was clipped by 5 bases and J by 4 bases; unmatched bases: 10. In germline, CDR1 is SGHVS, CDR2 FNYEAQ. The CDR3 has 15 residues. The CDR3 region has the DNA TGTGCCAGCAGCCCTAGGGACAGAACCCCAGAGACCCAGTACTTC. It codes for CASSPRDRTPETQYF. Variable domain in full (rest from reference TRBV7-6 and TRBJ2-5): GAGVSQSPRYKVTKRGQDVALRCDPISGHVSLYWYRQALGQGPEFLTYFNYEAQQDKSGLPNDRFSAERPEGSISTLTIQRTEQRDSAMYRCASSPRDRTPETQYFGPGTRLLVL.

The chain has TRBV19 and TRBJ2-3; 15 bases line up with TRBD2. The CDR3 runs to 18 residues. Trimming took 9 bases from V and 7 from J; bases not matched to a gene: 17. Looked up from germline, CDR1 is LNHDA and CDR2 is SQIVND (reference sequence). The CDR3 region is CASTSIRTSGGDANTQYF. The CDR3 nucleotides read TGTGCCAGCACTTCCATCCGGACTAGCGGGGGGGATGCGAATACGCAGTATTTT.

The chain has TRBV10-3 and TRBJ1-2; D unresolved. Germline assignment: CDR1 ENHRY and CDR2 SYGVKD. Trimming removed 4 bases from V and 8 bases from J, with 20 bases in between. The CDR3 runs 15 residues. Written as DNA, the CDR3 is TGTGCCATCAGTGGCCGAATGGAAGGAAACGAGGGCTACACCTTC. It specifies CAISGRMEGNEGYTF.

This rearrangement joins TRBV11-1 to TRBJ1-1, with D possibly being TRBD1 (5 bases). Germline V lookup: CDR1 SGHAT, CDR2 FQDESV (reference sequence). V lost 5 bases and J 3 bases, leaving 13 bases between the germline ends. This CDR3 comprises 14 residues. This CDR3 reads CASSPPRDDTEAFF. CDR3 bases: TGTGCCAGCAGCCCCCCCCGGGACGACACTGAAGCTTTCTTT.

The J gene is TRBJ2-3, the V gene TRBV12-3 or TRBV12-4, with D maybe TRBD1 (7 bases). The CDR3 extends over 15 amino acids. Trimming pared 5 bases from V and 2 bases from J, leaving 14 bases between. The CDR3 coding sequence is TGTGCCAGCAGTCGAACAGGGGAGGCCACAGATACGCAGTATTTT. Translated, it gives CASSRTGEATDTQYF.

V gene TRBV7-2 combines with J gene TRBJ2-2, with TRBD2 identical over 8 bases. J was trimmed by 4 bases and V by 5 bases; bases with no gene match: 12. The germline gives CDR1 SGHTA, CDR2 FQGNSA. The CDR3 has 17 amino acids. The CDR3 coding sequence is TGTGCCAGCAGCCCCGAGCGCAGCGGGGGACTCACCGGGGAGCTGTTTTTT. Translated, it gives CASSPERSGGLTGELFF. Full variable domain (missing parts from reference TRBV7-2 and TRBJ2-2): GAGVSQSPSNKVTEKGKDVELRCDPISGHTALYWYRQSLGQGLEFLIYFQGNSAPDKSGLPSDRFSAERTGGSVSTLTIQRTQQEDSAVYLCASSPERSGGLTGELFFGEGSRLTVL.

This clonotype was detected a few times. V usage is TRBV6-2 or TRBV6-3 and J usage is TRBJ2-7; D is possibly TRBD1 (6 bases). CDR3 length: 16 residues. CDR1 MNHEY and CDR2 SVGEGT come from the germline V gene. Trimming removed 2 bases at V and 2 bases at J, with 16 bases between. CDR3 DNA sequence: TGTGCCAGCAGTTACGGGGGCAGGCCCACGACCTACGAGCAGTACTTC. This codes for CASSYGGRPTTYEQYF.

The chain is built from TRBV7-8 and TRBJ1-5, with D possibly matching TRBD1 (6 bases). V lost 10 bases, J lost 5 bases, and 24 bases lay in between. Germline CDR1 SGHVS, CDR2 FQNEAQ. CDR3 size: 16 residues. The CDR3 bases are TGTGCCAACACCCTGTTGGGGGGCGCGTGGGATCAGCCCCAGCATTTT. Translated: CANTLLGGAWDQPQHF.

The rearrangement uses TRBV2 and TRBJ2-4; D remains ambiguous. V was pared by 7 bases and J by 0 bases, with 10 bases between. There are 14 residues in the CDR3. From germline, CDR1 is SNHLY and CDR2 FYNNEI. The CDR3 DNA follows: TGTGCCAGCATGGCAGATCTAGCCAAAAACATTCAGTACTTC. Its protein product is CASMADLAKNIQYF.

Details on this clonotype: It may be a read error: a sequence one base away is much more abundant. The chain uses TRBV7-2 and TRBJ1-2; D possibly corresponds to TRBD1 (5 bases). The ends were cut back, 5 bases at V and 7 bases at J, with 29 bases in the middle. There are 18 residues in the CDR3. Germline CDR1 and CDR2: SGHTA and FQGNSA. The CDR3 DNA reads TGTGCCAGCAGCGCCCATTCCCCGGGACCCCGGCCGACTATTGGCTACACCTTC. It yields the protein CASSAHSPGPRPTIGYTF.

This chain connects TRBV7-2 to TRBJ1-1; D perhaps matches TRBD1 (6 bases). The CDR3 is 14 amino acids. V dropped 5 bases and J dropped 5 bases, with 15 bases sitting between them. Germline V CDR1 and CDR2: SGHTA, FQGNSA. The CDR3 sequence is CASSQGRLWTEAFF. CDR3 in DNA: TGTGCCAGCAGCCAGGGGCGTTTGTGGACTGAAGCTTTCTTT.

This chain uses TRBV6-8 with TRBJ2-7; 13 nucleotides line up with TRBD2. V lost 8 bases to trimming and J lost 3 bases; unmatched junction nucleotides: 4. The CDR3 runs 14 residues. Germline assignment: CDR1 MNHGY and CDR2 SAAAGT. The CDR3: CASGWTSGSYEQYF. As DNA, the CDR3 is TGTGCCAGCGGGTGGACTAGCGGGAGCTACGAGCAGTACTTC.

This sequence joins TRBV7-2 and TRBJ2-2; 13 nucleotides line up with TRBD2. There are 13 residues in the CDR3. Germline V lookup: CDR1 SGHTA, CDR2 FQGNSA. Germline trimming cut 1 base from V and 15 bases from J; bases unmatched to any gene: 2. CDR3 amino acids: CASSLGLAGGVFF. The CDR3 DNA is TGTGCCAGCAGCTTAGGACTAGCGGGAGGTGTGTTTTTT.

The gene calls are TRBV19 and TRBJ2-1; D perhaps matches TRBD2 (5 bases). V lost 0 bases to trimming and J lost 11 bases, with 14 bases between them. The CDR3 extends over 14 amino acids. In germline, CDR1 is LNHDA, CDR2 SQIVND (reference sequence). The CDR3 is CASSIEGTGSKQFF. DNA for the CDR3: TGTGCCAGTAGTATAGAGGGAACGGGAAGTAAGCAGTTCTTC. Full variable domain (missing parts from reference TRBV19 and TRBJ2-1): DGGITQSPKYLFRKEGQNVTLSCEQNLNHDAMYWYRQDPGQGLRLIYYSQIVNDFQKGDIAEGYSVSREKKESFPLTVTSAQKNPTAFYLCASSIEGTGSKQFFGPGTRLTVL.

This chain connects TRBV2 to TRBJ2-1; D tentatively fits TRBD1 or TRBD2 (5 bases each). The CDR3 contains 13 residues. V dropped 1 base and J dropped 10 bases, with 11 bases sitting between them. Germline CDR1 SNHLY, CDR2 FYNNEI. CDR3 protein: CASSEGGTTEQFF. Written as DNA, the CDR3 is TGTGCCAGCAGTGAAGGGGGGACGACCGAGCAGTTCTTC. Based on the CDR3 plus reference TRBV2 and TRBJ2-1, the full variable domain is EPEVTQTPSHQVTQMGQEVILRCVPISNHLYFYWYRQILGQKVEFLVSFYNNEISEKSEIFDDQFSVERPDGSNFTLKIRSTKLEDSAMYFCASSEGGTTEQFFGPGTRLTVL.

This rearrangement joins TRBV7-9 to TRBJ2-1; tentative D call: TRBD1 (5 bases). V lost 2 bases to trimming and J lost 5 bases, with 10 bases between them. From germline, CDR1 is SEHNR and CDR2 FQNEAQ (reference sequence). This CDR3 is built from 14 residues. In DNA, the CDR3 is TGTGCCAGCAGCTTAATGTGGGGCGACAATGAGCAGTTCTTC. Translating it yields CASSLMWGDNEQFF.

The V gene is TRBV5-1, the J gene TRBJ2-7, with 10 bases matching TRBD1. Germline V lookup: CDR1 SGHRS, CDR2 YFSETQ. This CDR3 spans 14 amino acids. With 7 bases clipped from V and 3 bases from J, the junction kept 7 bases outside the gene matches. The CDR3 sequence: CASEPGTGVYEQYF. DNA of the CDR3: TGCGCCAGCGAGCCCGGGACAGGGGTCTACGAGCAGTACTTC.

The rearrangement joins TRBV28 to TRBJ1-2; no clear D. Germline lookup yields CDR1 MDHEN and CDR2 SYDVKM. The CDR3 spans 16 residues. Trimming took 6 bases from V and 3 from J, leaving 20 bases between them. CDR3 DNA sequence: TGTGCCAGCAGACAACTTCTAAAAATGTGGGACTATGGCTACACCTTC. It yields the protein CASRQLLKMWDYGYTF.

J is TRBJ2-7 and V is TRBV29-1; 7 nucleotides match TRBD1. This CDR3 contains 13 residues. Germline CDR1 SQVTM, CDR2 ANQGSEA. V dropped 4 bases and J dropped 1; count of bases not matched to a gene: 4. The CDR3 region is CSVVWDSSYEQYF. CDR3 in DNA: TGCAGCGTTGTTTGGGACAGTTCCTACGAGCAGTACTTC.

V and J are TRBV5-1 and TRBJ2-3; 12 positions agree with TRBD2. The CDR3 spans 15 residues. V shed 7 bases, J shed 5 bases, and the junction held 8 bases outside the gene matches. Germline CDR1 is SGHRS and CDR2 is YFSETQ. The CDR3 here is CASARLAGEVDTQYF. In DNA form, the CDR3 reads TGCGCCAGCGCACGACTAGCGGGAGAGGTAGATACGCAGTATTTT.